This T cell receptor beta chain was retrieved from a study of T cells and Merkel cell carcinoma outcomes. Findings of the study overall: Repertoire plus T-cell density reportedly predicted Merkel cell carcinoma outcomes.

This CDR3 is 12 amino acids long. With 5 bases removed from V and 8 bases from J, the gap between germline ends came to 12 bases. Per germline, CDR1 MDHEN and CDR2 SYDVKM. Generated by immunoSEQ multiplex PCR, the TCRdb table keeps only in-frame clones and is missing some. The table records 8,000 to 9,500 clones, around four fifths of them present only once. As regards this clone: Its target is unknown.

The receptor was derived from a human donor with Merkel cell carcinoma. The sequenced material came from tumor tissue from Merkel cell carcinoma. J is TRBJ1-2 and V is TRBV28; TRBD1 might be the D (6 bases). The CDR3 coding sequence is TGTGCCAGCAGTCGGGGGCCCGCCGGCTACACCTTC. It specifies CASSRGPAGYTF.